The TCR beta chain under discussion was sequenced for a study of human T cells and chemical hapten exposure. Study in general: Doses of diphenylcyclopropenone went to the patients' scalps weekly throughout the roughly 22-week study. General study points: TCRs whose frequency exceeded 1 in 1000 remained the same following DPC sensitization. Expanded TCR sets contained significantly more large CDR3 similarity clusters than controls.

Germline V CDR1 and CDR2: MGHDK, SYGVNS. There are 14 residues in the CDR3. V was cut by 3 bases and J by 0 bases, with 9 bases left in between. Notes on this clonotype: Its cognate antigen is unknown.

Time point specified: patch test 2, 6 weeks after DPC sensitization. Treatment reported: therapeutic diphenylcyclopropenone sensitization with weekly scalp DPC. In the study's own analysis: Sequenced samples showed a median of 95,638 TCRs each, with counts running from around 25,000 to 690,000. Each CDR3 protein is one row after TCRdb ran MiXCR on the RACE reads. The V and J calls follow TCRdb's processing rather than the paper's. The sample lists 95,000 or so distinct CDR3 sequences; approximately 10% were seen once. V usage is TRBV25-1 and J usage is TRBJ2-7; D is ambiguous. The TCR was taken from a woman in her thirties or forties with alopecia areata. Some clones in this sample may be carry-over from other donors' samples. Sequenced here: whole blood, sampled in connection with sensitization to the hapten diphenylcyclopropenone (DPC). The CDR3 DNA is TGTGCCAGCAGTGACCCCAGGTTCTCCTACGAGCAGTACTTC. This codes for CASSDPRFSYEQYF.